Below are 14 T cell receptor beta chains sequenced from a single sample in a study of blood T cell repertoires in COVID-19. Profiling relied on immunoSEQ multiplex PCR, and the TCRdb table lists in-frame clones only, not all of them. The table lists more than 70,000 clones, 80% to 90% of them singletons. Sequencing was done on a sample of peripheral blood. These receptors came from a man aged 50 to 59 with acute or convalescent COVID-19.

CDR3 loop: CASRHTGGSSPLHF. The CDR3 bases are TGTGCCAGCAGGCACACCGGCGGTAGTTCACCCCTCCACTTT. The V call is TRBV6-5, the J call TRBJ1-6; D call uncertain. Germline assignment: CDR1 MNHEY and CDR2 SVGAGI. This CDR3 spans 14 amino acids. V gave up 6 bases and J gave up 9 bases, with 15 bases separating them.

The chain is built from TRBV5-6 and TRBJ1-1, with D possibly matching TRBD1 (5 bases). This CDR3 spans 17 amino acids. Germline CDR1 is SGHDT and CDR2 is YYEEEE. Trimming shortened V by 0 bases and J by 0 bases, and 15 bases separated the two germline ends. CDR3 sequence reads: CASSLVWRGPMNTEAFF. In nucleotides, the CDR3 is TGTGCCAGCAGCTTGGTATGGCGGGGACCGATGAACACTGAAGCTTTCTTT.

This rearrangement joins TRBV5-1 to TRBJ2-3; 9 nucleotides line up with TRBD1. The V gene's germline CDR1 is SGHRS and CDR2 YFSETQ. The CDR3 runs to 16 residues. Germline trimming cut 3 bases from V and 0 bases from J; bases unmatched to any gene: 5. Here the CDR3 reads CASSWRQGVSTDTQYF. In nucleotides, the CDR3 is TGCGCCAGCAGCTGGAGACAGGGGGTTAGCACAGATACGCAGTATTTT.

This clone appeared a single time. This chain connects TRBV11-2 to TRBJ2-4, with a tentative D call TRBD1 (5 bases). CDR3 length: 15 residues. The germline V gene encodes CDR1 SGHAT and CDR2 FQNNGV. Between the trimmed V and J ends, which lost 0 bases and 3 bases, there was a span of 9 bases. CDR3 loop: CASSLEGQHKNIQYF. CDR3 coding DNA: TGTGCCAGCAGCTTAGAGGGGCAGCACAAAAACATTCAGTACTTC.

The chain carries TRBV11-2 and TRBJ2-3; 9 bases align to TRBD1. V trimming: 6 bases; J trimming: 5 bases; junction bases outside the gene matches: 6. The germline CDR1 and CDR2 sequences are SGHAT and FQNNGV. This CDR3 has 14 amino acids. The CDR3 DNA follows: TGTGCCAGCAGTTCCGGACAGGGGAGAGATACGCAGTATTTT. The encoded protein is CASSSGQGRDTQYF.

The chain links TRBV10-2 to TRBJ1-1, with TRBD1 matching 7 bases. CDR1 and CDR2 from the germline V gene are WSHSY and SAAADI. J was trimmed by 2 bases and V by 3 bases; bases with no gene match: 9. The CDR3 has 16 amino acids. CDR3: CASSDPSGQHNTEAFF. DNA for the CDR3: TGCGCCAGCAGTGACCCCTCGGGACAGCACAACACTGAAGCTTTCTTT.

The count of this clone is one. The J gene is TRBJ2-1, the V gene TRBV19; TRBD1 is a possible D gene (6 bases). This CDR3 has 15 residues. V was trimmed by 2 bases and J by 3 bases, leaving 11 bases between them. Germline V lookup: CDR1 LNHDA, CDR2 SQIVND (reference sequence). The CDR3 sequence is CASSIMDSNYNEQFF. The DNA for the CDR3 is TGTGCCAGTAGTATAATGGACAGTAACTACAATGAGCAGTTCTTC. The variable domain in full, completed from reference TRBV19 and TRBJ2-1, reads DGGITQSPKYLFRKEGQNVTLSCEQNLNHDAMYWYRQDPGQGLRLIYYSQIVNDFQKGDIAEGYSVSREKKESFPLTVTSAQKNPTAFYLCASSIMDSNYNEQFFGPGTRLTVL.

The rearrangement uses TRBV3-1 (or the pseudogene TRBV3-2) and TRBJ2-3; D might be TRBD2 (6 bases). Germline-derived CDR1 and CDR2 are LGHDT and YNNKEL (reference sequence). Trimming removed 1 base from V and 3 bases from J, with 11 bases in between. The length of the CDR3 is 15 residues. The CDR3 reads CASSQGYGGTDTQYF. In nucleotides, the CDR3 is TGTGCCAGCAGCCAAGGTTATGGGGGGACAGATACGCAGTATTTT.

The chain joins TRBV6-2 or TRBV6-3 to TRBJ1-2; D possibly corresponds to TRBD1 (6 bases). The germline V gene encodes CDR1 MNHEY and CDR2 SVGEGT. The V end lost 5 bases, the J end lost 13 bases, and 17 bases lay between the germline ends. The CDR3 loop spans 12 amino acids. The CDR3 coding sequence is TGTGCCAGCAGTCAAACAGTACAGGGAGCCACCTTC. This gives the protein CASSQTVQGATF.

This clone has a single count. The chain combines TRBV5-4 with TRBJ1-5, with no clear D. The CDR3 spans 14 residues. The V gene lost 2 bases and the J gene lost 6 bases, with 12 bases spanning the gap. The germline gives CDR1 SGHNT, CDR2 YYREEE (reference sequence). The DNA for the CDR3 is TGTGCCAGCAGCTTTGGCGGGGTCGGTCAGCCCCAGCATTTT. It encodes CASSFGGVGQPQHF. The full variable domain, with the rest looked up from reference TRBV5-4 and TRBJ1-5, is ETGVTQSPTHLIKTRGQQVTLRCSSQSGHNTVSWYQQALGQGPQFIFQYYREEENGRGNFPPRFSGLQFPNYSSELNVNALELDDSALYLCASSFGGVGQPQHFGDGTRLSIL.

The chain carries TRBV10-3 and TRBJ1-1; a weak D match, TRBD1 (6 bases). The CDR3 covers 16 residues. Trimming removed 4 bases at V and 1 base at J, with 16 bases between. CDR1 and CDR2 (germline): ENHRY, SYGVKD. DNA for the CDR3: TGTGCCATCAGTGTAAACCCACAGGGTTCGAACACTGAAGCTTTCTTT. Encoded protein: CAISVNPQGSNTEAFF.

The chain carries TRBV27 and TRBJ1-6; no firm D call. This CDR3 has 14 amino acids. The V end lost 3 bases, the J end lost 11 bases, and 14 bases lay between the germline ends. Germline lookup yields CDR1 MNHEY and CDR2 SMNVEV (reference sequence). The CDR3 loop is CASSLRLGPTPLHF. In DNA, the CDR3 is TGTGCCAGCAGTTTGCGGCTAGGCCCCACACCCCTCCACTTT.

This clone has just one count. The gene calls are TRBV7-6 and TRBJ2-5, with D perhaps matching TRBD2 (5 bases). The CDR3 runs 14 residues. V lost 4 bases and J 1 base, leaving 10 bases between the germline ends. CDR1 is SGHVS and CDR2 is FNYEAQ in the germline V gene. The CDR3 protein is CASSSPRGQETQYF. For the CDR3, the DNA is TGTGCCAGCAGCTCCCCCCGGGGCCAAGAGACCCAGTACTTC. The full variable domain, its missing parts supplied by reference TRBV7-6 and TRBJ2-5, is GAGVSQSPRYKVTKRGQDVALRCDPISGHVSLYWYRQALGQGPEFLTYFNYEAQQDKSGLPNDRFSAERPEGSISTLTIQRTEQRDSAMYRCASSSPRGQETQYFGPGTRLLVL.

This clone has just one count. This rearrangement joins TRBV5-1 to TRBJ1-1, with 10 bases aligning to TRBD1. Germline-derived CDR1 and CDR2 are SGHRS and YFSETQ. The length of the CDR3 is 16 residues. V was clipped by 2 bases and J by 5 bases; unmatched bases: 9. The CDR3 here is CASSFFFRGQGTEAFF. As DNA, the CDR3 is TGCGCCAGCAGCTTTTTCTTCCGGGGACAGGGGACTGAAGCTTTCTTT.